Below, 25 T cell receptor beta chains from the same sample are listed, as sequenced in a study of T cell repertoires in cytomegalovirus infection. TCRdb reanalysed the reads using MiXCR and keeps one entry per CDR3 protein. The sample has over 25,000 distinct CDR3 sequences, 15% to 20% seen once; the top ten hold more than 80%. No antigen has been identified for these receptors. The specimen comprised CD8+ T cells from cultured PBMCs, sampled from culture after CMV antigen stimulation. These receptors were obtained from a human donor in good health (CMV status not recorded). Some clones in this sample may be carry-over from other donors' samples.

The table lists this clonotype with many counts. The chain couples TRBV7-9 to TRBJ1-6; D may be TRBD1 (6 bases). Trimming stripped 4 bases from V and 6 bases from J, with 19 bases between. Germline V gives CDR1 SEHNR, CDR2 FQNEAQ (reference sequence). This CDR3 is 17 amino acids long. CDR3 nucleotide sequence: TGTGCCAGCAGCTCGCATGATCTCCAGGGGTTTAATTCACCCCTCCACTTT. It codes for CASSSHDLQGFNSPLHF. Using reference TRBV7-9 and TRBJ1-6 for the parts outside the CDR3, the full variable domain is DTGVSQNPRHKITKRGQNVTFRCDPISEHNRLYWYRQTLGQGPEFLTYFQNEAQLEKSRLLSDRFSAERPKGSFSTLEIQRTEQGDSAMYLCASSSHDLQGFNSPLHFGNGTRLTVT.

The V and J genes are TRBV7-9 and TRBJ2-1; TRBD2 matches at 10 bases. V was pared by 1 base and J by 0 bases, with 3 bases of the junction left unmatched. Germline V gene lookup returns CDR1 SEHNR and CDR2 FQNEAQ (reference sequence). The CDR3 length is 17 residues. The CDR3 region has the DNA TGTGCCAGCAGCTTAGGACTAGCGGGCAGCTCCTACAATGAGCAGTTCTTC. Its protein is CASSLGLAGSSYNEQFF.

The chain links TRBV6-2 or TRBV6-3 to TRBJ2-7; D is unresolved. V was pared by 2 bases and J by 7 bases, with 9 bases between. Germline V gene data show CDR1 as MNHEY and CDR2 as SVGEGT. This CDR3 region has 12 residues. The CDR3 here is CASSYPLYEQYF. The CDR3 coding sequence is TGTGCCAGCAGTTACCCACTTTATGAGCAGTACTTC.

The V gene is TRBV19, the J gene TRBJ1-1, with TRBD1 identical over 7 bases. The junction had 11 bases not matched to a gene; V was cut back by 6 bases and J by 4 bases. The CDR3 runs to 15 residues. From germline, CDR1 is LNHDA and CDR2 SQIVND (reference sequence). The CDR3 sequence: CASRTLDRARTEAFF. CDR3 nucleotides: TGTGCCAGTAGGACGCTAGACAGGGCTCGCACTGAAGCTTTCTTT.

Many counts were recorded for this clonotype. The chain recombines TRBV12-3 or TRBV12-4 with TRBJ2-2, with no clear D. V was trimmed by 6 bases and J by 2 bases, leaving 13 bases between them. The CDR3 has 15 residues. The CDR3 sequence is CASSYYSPNTGELFF. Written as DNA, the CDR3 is TGTGCCAGCAGCTACTACAGTCCTAACACCGGGGAGCTGTTTTTT.

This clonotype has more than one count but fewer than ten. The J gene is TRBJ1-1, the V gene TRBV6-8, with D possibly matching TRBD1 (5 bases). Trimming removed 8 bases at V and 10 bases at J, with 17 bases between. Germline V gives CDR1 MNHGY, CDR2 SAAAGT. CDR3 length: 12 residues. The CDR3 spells CASGGPIGLAFF. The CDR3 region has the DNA TGTGCCAGCGGGGGACCCATCGGGTTAGCTTTCTTT.

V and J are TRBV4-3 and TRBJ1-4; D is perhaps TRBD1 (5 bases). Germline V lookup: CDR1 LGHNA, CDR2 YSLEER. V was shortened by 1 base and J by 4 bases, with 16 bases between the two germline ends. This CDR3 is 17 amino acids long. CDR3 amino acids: CASSQGDRVRGNEKLFF. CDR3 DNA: TGCGCCAGCAGCCAAGGGGACCGAGTCCGGGGTAATGAAAAACTGTTTTTT.

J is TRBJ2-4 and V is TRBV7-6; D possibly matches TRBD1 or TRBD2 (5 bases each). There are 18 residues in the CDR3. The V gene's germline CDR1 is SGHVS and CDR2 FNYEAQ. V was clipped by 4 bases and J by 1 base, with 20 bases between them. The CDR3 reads CASSSRRDHPSAKNIQYF. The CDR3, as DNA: TGTGCCAGCAGCTCCCGCCGGGACCACCCAAGCGCCAAAAACATTCAGTACTTC.

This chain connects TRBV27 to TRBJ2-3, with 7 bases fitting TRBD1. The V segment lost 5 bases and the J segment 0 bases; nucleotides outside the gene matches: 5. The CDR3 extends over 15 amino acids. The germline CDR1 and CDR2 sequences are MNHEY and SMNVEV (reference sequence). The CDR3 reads CASSPWTGSTDTQYF. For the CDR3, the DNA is TGTGCCAGCAGTCCGTGGACAGGAAGCACAGATACGCAGTATTTT.

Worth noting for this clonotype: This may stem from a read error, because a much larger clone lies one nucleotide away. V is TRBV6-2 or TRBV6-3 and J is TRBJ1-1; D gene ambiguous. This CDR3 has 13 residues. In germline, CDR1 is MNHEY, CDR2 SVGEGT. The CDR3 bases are TGTGCCCGCAGTCTACCTCTGAACACTGAAGCTTTCTTT. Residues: CARSLPLNTEAFF.

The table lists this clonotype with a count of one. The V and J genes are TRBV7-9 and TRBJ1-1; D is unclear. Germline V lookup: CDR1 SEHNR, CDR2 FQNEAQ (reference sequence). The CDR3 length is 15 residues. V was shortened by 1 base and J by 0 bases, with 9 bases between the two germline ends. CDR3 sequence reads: CASSLEGPLNTEAFF. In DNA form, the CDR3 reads TGTGCCAGCAGCTTAGAAGGGCCATTGAACACTGAAGCTTTCTTT. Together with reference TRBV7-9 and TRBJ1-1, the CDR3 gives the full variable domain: DTGVSQNPRHKITKRGQNVTFRCDPISEHNRLYWYRQTLGQGPEFLTYFQNEAQLEKSRLLSDRFSAERPKGSFSTLEIQRTEQGDSAMYLCASSLEGPLNTEAFFGQGTRLTVV.

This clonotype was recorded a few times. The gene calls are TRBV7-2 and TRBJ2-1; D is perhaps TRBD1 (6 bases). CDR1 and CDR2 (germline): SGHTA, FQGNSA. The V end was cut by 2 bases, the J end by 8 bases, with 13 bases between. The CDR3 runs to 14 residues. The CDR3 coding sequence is TGTGCCAGCAGCTTATATCAGGGGATGCATGAGCAGTTCTTC. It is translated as CASSLYQGMHEQFF.

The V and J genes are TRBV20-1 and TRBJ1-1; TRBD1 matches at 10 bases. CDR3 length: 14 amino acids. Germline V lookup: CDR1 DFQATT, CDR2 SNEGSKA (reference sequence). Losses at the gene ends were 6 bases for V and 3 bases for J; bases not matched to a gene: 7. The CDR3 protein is CSASRTGGDTEAFF. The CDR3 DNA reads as TGCAGTGCCAGTAGGACAGGGGGAGACACTGAAGCTTTCTTT.

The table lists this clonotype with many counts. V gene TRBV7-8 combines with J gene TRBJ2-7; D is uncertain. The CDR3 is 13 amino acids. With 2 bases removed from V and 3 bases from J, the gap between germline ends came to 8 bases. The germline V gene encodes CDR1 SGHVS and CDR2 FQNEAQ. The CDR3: CASSLSGNYEQYF. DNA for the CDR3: TGTGCCAGCAGCTTATCGGGCAACTACGAGCAGTACTTC.

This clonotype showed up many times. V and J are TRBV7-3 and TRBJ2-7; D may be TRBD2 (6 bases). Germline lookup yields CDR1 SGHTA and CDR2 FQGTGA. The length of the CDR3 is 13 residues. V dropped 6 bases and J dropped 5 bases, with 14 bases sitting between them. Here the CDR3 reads CASRAGRGNEQYF. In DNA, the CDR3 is TGTGCCAGCAGGGCGGGACGGGGCAACGAGCAGTACTTC.

The CDR3 bases are TGTGCCAGCCTTCTCCGGGACAGGGACCCAGCTAACTATGGCTACACCTTC. As protein: CASLLRDRDPANYGYTF. The V call is TRBV12-3 or TRBV12-4, the J call TRBJ1-2; TRBD1 aligns across 9 bases. The CDR3 spans 17 residues. Trimming took 8 bases from V and 0 from J; bases not matched to a gene: 13.

The CDR3 DNA is TGTGCCAGCAGCTTAGCCCCCGGGAAGGGAGTCTCCTACGAGCAGTACTTC. This sequence encodes CASSLAPGKGVSYEQYF. The rearrangement links TRBV7-8 to TRBJ2-7, with D possibly TRBD2 on 5 matching bases. This CDR3 has 17 amino acids. Deletions cut 0 bases from V and 0 bases from J, with 15 bases between. Germline V gene lookup returns CDR1 SGHVS and CDR2 FQNEAQ.

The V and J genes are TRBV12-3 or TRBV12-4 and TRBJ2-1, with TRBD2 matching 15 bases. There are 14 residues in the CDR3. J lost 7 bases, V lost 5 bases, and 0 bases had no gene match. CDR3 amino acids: CASSGTSGRNEQFF. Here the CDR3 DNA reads TGTGCCAGCAGTGGGACTAGCGGGAGGAATGAGCAGTTCTTC.

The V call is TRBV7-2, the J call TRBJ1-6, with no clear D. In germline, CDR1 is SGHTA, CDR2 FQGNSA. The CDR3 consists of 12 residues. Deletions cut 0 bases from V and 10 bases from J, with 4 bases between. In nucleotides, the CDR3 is TGTGCCAGCAGCTTAGCACACTCACCCCTCCACTTT. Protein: CASSLAHSPLHF.

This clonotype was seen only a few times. CDR3 sequence (DNA): TGTGCCACCAGCAGAGATCGGAGCGTGGGGGGAGCAGATACGCAGTATTTT. Translation: CATSRDRSVGGADTQYF. This rearrangement joins TRBV15 to TRBJ2-3; D may be TRBD2 (6 bases). This CDR3 is built from 17 residues. V was cut by 0 bases and J by 4 bases, with 17 bases left in between. Germline CDR1 reads LNHNV; CDR2 reads YYDKDF (reference sequence).

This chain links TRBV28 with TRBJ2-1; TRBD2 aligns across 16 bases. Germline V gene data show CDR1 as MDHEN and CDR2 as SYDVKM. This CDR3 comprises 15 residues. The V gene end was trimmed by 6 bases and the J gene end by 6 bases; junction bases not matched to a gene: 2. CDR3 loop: CASRGTSGGGNEQFF. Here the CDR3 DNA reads TGTGCCAGCAGGGGGACTAGCGGGGGGGGCAATGAGCAGTTCTTC.

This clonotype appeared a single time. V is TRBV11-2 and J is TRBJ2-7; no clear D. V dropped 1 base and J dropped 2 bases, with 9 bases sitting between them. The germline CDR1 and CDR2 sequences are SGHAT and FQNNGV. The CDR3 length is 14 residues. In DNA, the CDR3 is TGTGCCAGCAGCTTAGGTCGCAGGCCCTACGAGCAGTACTTC. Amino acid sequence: CASSLGRRPYEQYF.

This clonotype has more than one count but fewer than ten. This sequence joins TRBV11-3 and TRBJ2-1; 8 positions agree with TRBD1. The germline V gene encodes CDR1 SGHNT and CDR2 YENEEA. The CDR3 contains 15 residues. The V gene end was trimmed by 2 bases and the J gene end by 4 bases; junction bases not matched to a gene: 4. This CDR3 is CASSLRQGTYNEQFF. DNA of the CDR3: TGTGCCAGCAGCTTAAGACAGGGGACTTACAATGAGCAGTTCTTC.

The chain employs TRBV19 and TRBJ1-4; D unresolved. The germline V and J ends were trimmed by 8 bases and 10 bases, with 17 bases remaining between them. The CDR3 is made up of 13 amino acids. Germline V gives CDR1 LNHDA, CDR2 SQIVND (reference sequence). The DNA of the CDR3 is TGTGCCAGTCAGAACAAAGAGTTCGGAAAACTGTTTTTT. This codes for CASQNKEFGKLFF.

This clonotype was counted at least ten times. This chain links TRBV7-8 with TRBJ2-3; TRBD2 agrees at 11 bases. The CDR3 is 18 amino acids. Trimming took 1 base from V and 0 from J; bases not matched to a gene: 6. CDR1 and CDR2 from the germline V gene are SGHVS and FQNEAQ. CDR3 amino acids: CASSLVLAGGLSTDTQYF. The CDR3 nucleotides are TGTGCCAGCAGCTTAGTTCTAGCGGGGGGATTAAGCACAGATACGCAGTATTTT.